This T cell receptor beta chain was sequenced during a study of T cells in tuberculosis (dated by TCRdb to the late 2010s). About the investigation overall: In the study, CD1B tetramers and high-throughput TCR immunosequencing were combined to characterize T cells specific for the mycobacterial lipid antigen glucose monomycolate (GMM). With ten people per group, a South African clinical cohort compared IGRA-negative adolescents, IGRA-positive adolescents with latent tuberculosis, and adults with active tuberculosis. Active tuberculosis patient PBMC were archived before or within 7 days of starting standard anti-tuberculosis treatment.

V was cut back by 5 bases and J by 7 bases, leaving a gap of 5 bases between them. From cysteine to phenylalanine, the CDR3 is 11 amino acids long. Only the CDR3 DNA is retained, 33 bases long and in frame from the first base. CDR1 and CDR2 are read off the germline V gene (reference sequence) as LNHDA and SQIVND. The immunoSEQ multiplex PCR assay was used to generate TCR libraries, with TCR-beta and/or TCR-alpha/delta assays applied to each sample. Amplified TCR libraries were sequenced on the Illumina high-throughput platform. On the study's bioinformatics: Clustering and dimensionality reduction relied on pairwise TCRdist distances among GMM-specific receptors from T cells that were either sorted ex vivo or expanded in vitro. Each clinical repertoire was assigned a mean NN-distance score, defined as the average TCRdist to the nearest 10% of tetramer-positive reference sequences. GEM TCR motif frequency was calculated as the fraction of unique TCRs that matched known GEM sequences by V/J usage and CDR3 length. Active tuberculosis was classified by linear discriminant analysis with leave-one-out cross-validation, implemented in scikit-learn. TCRdb holds this immuneACCESS table with in-frame rearrangements only. Some clones are missing; in checked studies, unresolved V genes explain under half, and the rest has no known cause. Clonal size and the V and J genes are those of that table, whereas D and trimming came from the DNA. A total of approximately 34,000 clones appear in this sample, around 93% of them only once. Approximately 2.3% of the sample comes from the top ten.

Paper-wide results and their limitations: Shorter CDR3-alpha lengths in active tuberculosis patients partly drove the smaller NN-distances, and the TCR-beta difference was not statistically significant. Smaller mean NN-distances to GMM-specific TCRs were observed in active tuberculosis TCR-alpha repertoires than in IGRA-negative controls, suggesting clonal expansion of GMM-specific TCRs. Clinical samples were selected based on which cryopreserved specimens were available, and the active tuberculosis cases were adults whereas the controls were adolescents. With the diverse GMM-specific repertoire as input, a classifier achieved around 87% accuracy (AUROC around 0.88), whereas GEM motif frequencies as input gave 70% accuracy.

On this clone itself: No cognate antigen has been identified for it. No per-base quality is available; no much larger clone lies one base away.

This sample's time point label indicates: new active TB diagnosis, blood taken before or within 7 days of starting treatment. The active tuberculosis patients were newly diagnosed, HIV-seronegative South African adults aged 18 years or older. Confirmation of active tuberculosis was based on positive sputum smear microscopy and/or a positive M. tuberculosis culture. Immunosequencing of unsorted cryopreserved PBMC covered, on average, around 99,000 T cells per clinical donor. The rearrangement joined TRBV19 to TRBJ1-4; no D gene call is confident. The source is an adult with tuberculosis. This material consisted of PBMCs, taken at tuberculosis diagnosis. The CDR3 reads CASSSGEKLFF. The base sequence is TGTGCCAGTAGTTCGGGTGAAAAACTGTTTTTT.